This note documents a single T cell receptor (beta chain) sequence. The data are from a study of blood T cell repertoires in COVID-19. Those enrolled, adults aged roughly 18 to 90 years, came from around 24 US areas. Which cohort a participant joined came from the clinical history participants gave. Profiled with immunoSEQ multiplex PCR; TCRdb holds only in-frame clones, not every one. The data show around 200,000 clones, with over 75% seen just once and around 9% held by the top ten. The CDR3 is 14 residues long. V was pared by 0 bases and J by 3 bases, with 6 bases between. Sequencing was done on a sample of PBMCs or T cells enriched from blood (not recorded which). The receptor was isolated from a man between 35 and 55 years old who had recovered from COVID-19. The chain carries TRBV23-1 and TRBJ1-3; D is ambiguous. TRBV23-1 has ORF status, its function being uncertain. The CDR3 nucleotides are TGCGCCAGCAGTCAATCCCCCAGTGGAAACACCATATATTTT. It codes for CASSQSPSGNTIYF.